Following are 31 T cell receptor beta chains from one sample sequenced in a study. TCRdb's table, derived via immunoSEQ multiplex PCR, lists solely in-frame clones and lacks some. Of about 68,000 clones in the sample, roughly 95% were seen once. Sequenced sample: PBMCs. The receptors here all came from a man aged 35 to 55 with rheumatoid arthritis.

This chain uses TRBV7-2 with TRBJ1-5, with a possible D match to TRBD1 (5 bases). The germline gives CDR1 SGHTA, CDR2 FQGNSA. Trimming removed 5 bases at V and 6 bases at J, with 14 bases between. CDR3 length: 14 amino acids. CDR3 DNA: TGTGCCAGCAGCCCCCCCGCAGGGTTTCAGCCCCAGCATTTT. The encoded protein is CASSPPAGFQPQHF.

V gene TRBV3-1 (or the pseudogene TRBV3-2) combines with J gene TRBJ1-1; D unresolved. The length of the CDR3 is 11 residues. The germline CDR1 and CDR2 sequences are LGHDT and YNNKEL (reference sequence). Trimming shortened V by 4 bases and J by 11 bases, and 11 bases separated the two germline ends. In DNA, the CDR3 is TGTGCCAGCAGCCTAAAGGATAGGGCTTTCTTT. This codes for CASSLKDRAFF.

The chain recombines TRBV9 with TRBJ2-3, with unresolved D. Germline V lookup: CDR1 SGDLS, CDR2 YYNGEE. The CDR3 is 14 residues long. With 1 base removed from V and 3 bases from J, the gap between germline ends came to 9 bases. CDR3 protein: CASSVSPQTDTQYF. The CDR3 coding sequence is TGTGCCAGCAGCGTAAGTCCCCAGACAGATACGCAGTATTTT. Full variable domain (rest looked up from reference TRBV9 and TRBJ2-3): DSGVTQTPKHLITATGQRVTLRCSPRSGDLSVYWYQQSLDQGLQFLIQYYNGEERAKGNILERFSAQQFPDLHSELNLSSLELGDSALYFCASSVSPQTDTQYFGPGTRLTVL.

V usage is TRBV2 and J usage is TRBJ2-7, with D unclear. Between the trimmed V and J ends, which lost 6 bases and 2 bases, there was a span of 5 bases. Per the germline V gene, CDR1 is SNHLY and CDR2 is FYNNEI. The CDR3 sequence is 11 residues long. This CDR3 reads CASRVTYEQYF. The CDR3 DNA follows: TGTGCCAGCAGGGTCACCTACGAGCAGTACTTC.

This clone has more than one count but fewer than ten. The DNA of the CDR3 is TGTGCCAGCTCACCACCTCAGGGTTACTATGGCTACACCTTC. Translated: CASSPPQGYYGYTF. V gene TRBV18 combines with J gene TRBJ1-2; possibly TRBD1 for D (5 bases). The V end lost 0 bases, the J end lost 3 bases, and 8 bases lay between the germline ends. CDR1 KGHSH and CDR2 LQKENI come from the germline V gene. The CDR3 has 14 residues. Complete variable domain (other parts from reference TRBV18 and TRBJ1-2): NAGVMQNPRHLVRRRGQEARLRCSPMKGHSHVYWYRQLPEEGLKFMVYLQKENIIDESGMPKERFSAEFPKEGPSILRIQQVVRGDSAAYFCASSPPQGYYGYTFGSGTRLTVV.

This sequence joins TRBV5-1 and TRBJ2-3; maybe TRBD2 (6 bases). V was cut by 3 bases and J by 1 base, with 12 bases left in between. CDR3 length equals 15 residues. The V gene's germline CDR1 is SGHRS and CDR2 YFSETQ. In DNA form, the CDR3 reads TGCGCCAGCAGCTCCAGCGGGCCGGGCACAGATACGCAGTATTTT. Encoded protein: CASSSSGPGTDTQYF.

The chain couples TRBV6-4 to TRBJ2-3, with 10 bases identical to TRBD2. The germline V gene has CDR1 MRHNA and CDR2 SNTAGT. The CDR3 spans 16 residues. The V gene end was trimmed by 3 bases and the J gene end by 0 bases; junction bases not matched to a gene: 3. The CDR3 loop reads CASSEASGSSTDTQYF. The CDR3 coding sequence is TGTGCCAGCAGTGAGGCTAGCGGGAGTAGCACAGATACGCAGTATTTT.

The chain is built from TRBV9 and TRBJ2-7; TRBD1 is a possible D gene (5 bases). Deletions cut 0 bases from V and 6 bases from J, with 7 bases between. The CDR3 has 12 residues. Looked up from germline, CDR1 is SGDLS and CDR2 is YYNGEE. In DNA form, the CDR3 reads TGTGCCAGCAGCGTAGAAGGGGTCGAGCAGTACTTC. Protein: CASSVEGVEQYF.

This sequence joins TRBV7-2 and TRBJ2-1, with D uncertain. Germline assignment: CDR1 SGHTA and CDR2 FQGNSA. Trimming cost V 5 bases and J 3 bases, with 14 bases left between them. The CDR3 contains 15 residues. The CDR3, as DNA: TGTGCCAGCAGCGGAAGGAGTTCAGTCTACAATGAGCAGTTCTTC. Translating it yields CASSGRSSVYNEQFF.

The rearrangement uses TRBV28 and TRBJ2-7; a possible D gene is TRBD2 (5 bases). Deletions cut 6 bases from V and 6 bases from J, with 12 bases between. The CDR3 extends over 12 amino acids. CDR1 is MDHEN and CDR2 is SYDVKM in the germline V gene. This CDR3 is CASSELEPEQYF. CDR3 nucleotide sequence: TGTGCCAGCAGCGAACTAGAACCCGAGCAGTACTTC.

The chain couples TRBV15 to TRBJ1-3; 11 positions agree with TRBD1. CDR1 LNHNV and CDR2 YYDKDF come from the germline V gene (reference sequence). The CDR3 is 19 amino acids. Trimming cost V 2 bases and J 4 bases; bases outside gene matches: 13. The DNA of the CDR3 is TGTGCCACCAGCAGATTCCGGGACAGGGGGATTCATGAGGGAAACACCATATATTTT. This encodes CATSRFRDRGIHEGNTIYF.

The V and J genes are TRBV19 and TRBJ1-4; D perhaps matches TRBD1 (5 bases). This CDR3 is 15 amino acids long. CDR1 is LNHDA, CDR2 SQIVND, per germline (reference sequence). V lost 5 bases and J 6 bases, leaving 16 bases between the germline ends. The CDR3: CASSARQRRDEKLFF. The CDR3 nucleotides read TGTGCCAGTAGTGCCAGACAGAGGCGGGATGAAAAACTGTTTTTT.

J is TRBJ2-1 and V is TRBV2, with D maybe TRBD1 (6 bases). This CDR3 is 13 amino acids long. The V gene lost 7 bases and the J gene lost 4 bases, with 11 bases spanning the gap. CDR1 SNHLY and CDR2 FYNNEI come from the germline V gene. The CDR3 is CASMRQEYNEQFF. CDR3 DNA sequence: TGTGCCAGCATGAGACAGGAGTACAATGAGCAGTTCTTC.

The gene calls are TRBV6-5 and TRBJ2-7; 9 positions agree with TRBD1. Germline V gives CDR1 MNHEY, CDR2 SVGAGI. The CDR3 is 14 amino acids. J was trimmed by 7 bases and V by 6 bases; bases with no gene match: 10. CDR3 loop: CASRLQGAWGEQYF. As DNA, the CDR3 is TGTGCCAGCAGGCTACAGGGGGCATGGGGTGAGCAGTACTTC.

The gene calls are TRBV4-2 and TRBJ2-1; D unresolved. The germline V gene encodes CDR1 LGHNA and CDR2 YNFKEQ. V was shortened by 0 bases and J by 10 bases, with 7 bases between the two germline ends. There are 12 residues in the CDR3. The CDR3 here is CASSQDPREQFF. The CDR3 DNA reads TGTGCCAGCAGCCAAGATCCCAGGGAGCAGTTCTTC.

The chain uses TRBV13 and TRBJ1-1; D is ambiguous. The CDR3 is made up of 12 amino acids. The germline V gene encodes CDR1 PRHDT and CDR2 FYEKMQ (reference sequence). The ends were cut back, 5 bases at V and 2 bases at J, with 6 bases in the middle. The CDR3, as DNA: TGTGCCAGCAGCCAGGTAAACACTGAAGCTTTCTTT. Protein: CASSQVNTEAFF.

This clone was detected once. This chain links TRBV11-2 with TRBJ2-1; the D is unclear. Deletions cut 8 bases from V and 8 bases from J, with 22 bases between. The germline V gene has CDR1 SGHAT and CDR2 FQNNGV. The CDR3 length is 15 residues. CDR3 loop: CASYPMFGSVYEQFF. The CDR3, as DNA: TGTGCCAGCTACCCGATGTTCGGATCTGTCTATGAGCAGTTCTTC.

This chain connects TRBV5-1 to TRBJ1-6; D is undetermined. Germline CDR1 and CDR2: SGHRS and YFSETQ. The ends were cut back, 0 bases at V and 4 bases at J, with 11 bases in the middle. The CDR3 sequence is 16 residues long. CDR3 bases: TGCGCCAGCAGCTTGGCCGGCAGAAGATATAATTCACCCCTCCACTTT. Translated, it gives CASSLAGRRYNSPLHF.

The CDR3 here is CASTPGGGKRETQYF. The CDR3 nucleotides are TGTGCCAGCACCCCTGGTGGGGGGAAGCGAGAGACCCAGTACTTC. The J gene is TRBJ2-5, the V gene TRBV9, with D maybe TRBD2 (6 bases). This CDR3 has 15 residues. CDR1 and CDR2 (germline): SGDLS, YYNGEE. Trimming cost V 6 bases and J 4 bases, with 19 bases left between them.

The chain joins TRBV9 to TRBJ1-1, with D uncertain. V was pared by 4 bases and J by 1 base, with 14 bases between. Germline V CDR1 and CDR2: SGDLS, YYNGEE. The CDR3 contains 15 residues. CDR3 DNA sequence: TGTGCCAGCAGCCCCGGTGGTTTTCCGAACACTGAAGCTTTCTTT. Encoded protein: CASSPGGFPNTEAFF.

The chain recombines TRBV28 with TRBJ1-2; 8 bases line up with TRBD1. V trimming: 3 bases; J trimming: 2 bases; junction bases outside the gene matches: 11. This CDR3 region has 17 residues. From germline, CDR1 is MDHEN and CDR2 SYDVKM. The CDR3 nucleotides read TGTGCCAGCAGTTTGGCGGCGGGGACAGGAATAAACTATGGCTACACCTTC. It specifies CASSLAAGTGINYGYTF.

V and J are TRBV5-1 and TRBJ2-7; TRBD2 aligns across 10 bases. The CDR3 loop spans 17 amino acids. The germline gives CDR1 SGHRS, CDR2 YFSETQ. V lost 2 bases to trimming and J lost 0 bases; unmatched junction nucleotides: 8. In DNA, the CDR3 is TGCGCCAGCAGCTTATACTCTAGCGGGAGCCGCTCCTACGAGCAGTACTTC. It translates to CASSLYSSGSRSYEQYF.

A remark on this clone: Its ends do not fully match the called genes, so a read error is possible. The CDR3 DNA follows: TGCGCCAGCACCTTGGCGGGGGGAGACTACGAGCAGTACTTC. Its protein product is CASTLAGGDYEQYF. V and J are TRBV5-1 and TRBJ2-7, with 8 positions matching TRBD2. This CDR3 region has 14 residues. CDR1 and CDR2 (germline): SGHRS, YFSETQ.

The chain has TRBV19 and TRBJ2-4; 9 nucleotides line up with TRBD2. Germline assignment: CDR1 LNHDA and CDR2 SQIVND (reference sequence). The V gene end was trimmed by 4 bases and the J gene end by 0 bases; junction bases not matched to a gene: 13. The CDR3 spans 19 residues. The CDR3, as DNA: TGTGCCAGTAGTAGACTCCTAGCGGGGTCTGACTTAGCCAAAAACATTCAGTACTTC. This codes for CASSRLLAGSDLAKNIQYF.

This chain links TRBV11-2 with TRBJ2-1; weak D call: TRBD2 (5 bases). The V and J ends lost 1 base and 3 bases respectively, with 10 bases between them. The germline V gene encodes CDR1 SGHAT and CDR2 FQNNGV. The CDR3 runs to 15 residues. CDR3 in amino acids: CASSLVEGLYNEQFF. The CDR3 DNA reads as TGTGCCAGCAGCTTAGTTGAGGGCCTCTACAATGAGCAGTTCTTC.

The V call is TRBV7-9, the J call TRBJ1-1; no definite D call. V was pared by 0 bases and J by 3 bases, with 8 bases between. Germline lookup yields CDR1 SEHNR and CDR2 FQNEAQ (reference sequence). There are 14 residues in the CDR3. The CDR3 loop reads CASSLAGIYTEAFF. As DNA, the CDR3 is TGTGCCAGCAGCTTAGCCGGGATATACACTGAAGCTTTCTTT.

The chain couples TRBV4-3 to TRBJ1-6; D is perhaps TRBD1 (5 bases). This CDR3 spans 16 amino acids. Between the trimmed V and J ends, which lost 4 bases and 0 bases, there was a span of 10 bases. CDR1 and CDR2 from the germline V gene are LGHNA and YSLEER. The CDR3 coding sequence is TGCGCCAGCAGCCCCGACAGCAACTCCTATAATTCACCCCTCCACTTT. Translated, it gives CASSPDSNSYNSPLHF.

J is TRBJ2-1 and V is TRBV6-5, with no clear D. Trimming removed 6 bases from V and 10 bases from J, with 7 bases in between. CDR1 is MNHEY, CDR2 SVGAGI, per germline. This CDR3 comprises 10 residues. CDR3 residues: CASSQGEQFF. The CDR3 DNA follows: TGTGCCAGCAGCCAAGGGGAGCAGTTCTTC.

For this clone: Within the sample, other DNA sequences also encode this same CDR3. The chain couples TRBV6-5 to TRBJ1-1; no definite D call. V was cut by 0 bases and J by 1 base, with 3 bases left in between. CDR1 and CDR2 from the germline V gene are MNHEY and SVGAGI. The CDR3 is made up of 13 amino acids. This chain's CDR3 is CASSYSRNTEAFF. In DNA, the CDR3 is TGTGCCAGCAGTTACTCGAGGAACACTGAAGCTTTCTTT.

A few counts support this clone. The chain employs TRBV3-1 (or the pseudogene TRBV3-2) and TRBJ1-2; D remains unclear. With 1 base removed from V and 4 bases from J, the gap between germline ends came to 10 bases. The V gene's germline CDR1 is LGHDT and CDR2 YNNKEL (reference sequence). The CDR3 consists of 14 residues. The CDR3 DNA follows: TGTGCCAGCAGCCAAGGTTACAGCAGCTATGGCTACACCTTC. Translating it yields CASSQGYSSYGYTF.

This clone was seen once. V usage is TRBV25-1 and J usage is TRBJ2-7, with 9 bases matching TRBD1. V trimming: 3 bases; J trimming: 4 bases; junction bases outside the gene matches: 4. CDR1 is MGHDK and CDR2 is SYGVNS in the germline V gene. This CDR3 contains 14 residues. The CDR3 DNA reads TGTGCCAGCAGTGAGGGACAGGGCCGTTACGAGCAGTACTTC. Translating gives CASSEGQGRYEQYF.